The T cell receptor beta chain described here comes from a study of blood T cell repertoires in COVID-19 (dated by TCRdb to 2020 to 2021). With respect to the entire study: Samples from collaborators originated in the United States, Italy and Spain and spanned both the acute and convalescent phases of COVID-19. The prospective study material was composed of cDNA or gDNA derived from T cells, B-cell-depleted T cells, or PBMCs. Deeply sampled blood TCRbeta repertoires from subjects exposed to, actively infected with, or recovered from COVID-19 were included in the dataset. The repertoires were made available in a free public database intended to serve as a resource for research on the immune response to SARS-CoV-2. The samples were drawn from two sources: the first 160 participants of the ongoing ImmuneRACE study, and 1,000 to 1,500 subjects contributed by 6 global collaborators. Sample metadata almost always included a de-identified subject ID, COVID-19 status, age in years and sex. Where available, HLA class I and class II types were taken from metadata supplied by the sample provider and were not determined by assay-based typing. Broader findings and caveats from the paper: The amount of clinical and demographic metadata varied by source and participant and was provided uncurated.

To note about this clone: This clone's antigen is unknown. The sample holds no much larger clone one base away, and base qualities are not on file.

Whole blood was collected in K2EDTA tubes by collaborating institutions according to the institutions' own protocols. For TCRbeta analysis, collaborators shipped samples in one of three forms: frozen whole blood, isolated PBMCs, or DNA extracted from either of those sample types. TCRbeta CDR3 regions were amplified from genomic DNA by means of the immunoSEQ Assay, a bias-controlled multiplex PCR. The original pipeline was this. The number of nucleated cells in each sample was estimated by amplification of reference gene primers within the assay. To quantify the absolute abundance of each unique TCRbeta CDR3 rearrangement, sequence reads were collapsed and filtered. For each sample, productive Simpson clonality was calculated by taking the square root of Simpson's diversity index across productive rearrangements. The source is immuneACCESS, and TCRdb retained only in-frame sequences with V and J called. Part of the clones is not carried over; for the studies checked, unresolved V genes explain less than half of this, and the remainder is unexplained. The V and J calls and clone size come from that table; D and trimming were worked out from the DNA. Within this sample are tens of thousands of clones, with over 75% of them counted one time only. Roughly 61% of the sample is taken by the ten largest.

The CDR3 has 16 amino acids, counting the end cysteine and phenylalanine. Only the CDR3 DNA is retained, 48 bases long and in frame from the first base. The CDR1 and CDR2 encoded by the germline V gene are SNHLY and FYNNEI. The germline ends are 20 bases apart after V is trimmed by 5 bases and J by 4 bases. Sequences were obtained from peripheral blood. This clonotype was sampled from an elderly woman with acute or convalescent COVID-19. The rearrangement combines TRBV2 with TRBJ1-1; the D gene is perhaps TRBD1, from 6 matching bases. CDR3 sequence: CASSPRGWELSTEAFF. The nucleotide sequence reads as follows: TGTGCCAGCAGTCCCAGGGGTTGGGAATTAAGCACTGAAGCTTTCTTT.